This TCR beta chain was obtained from a study of blood T cells in healthy people across ages. Germline loops: CDR1 LNHDA, CDR2 SQIVND (reference sequence). The CDR3 is 14 amino acids. Then a second PCR, running roughly 7 to 11 cycles, was carried out with a sample-barcoded 5' primer and a J-beta primer mix. Via MiXCR, TCRdb re-called the 5' RACE reads, giving one row per CDR3 protein. This table has approximately 700,000 distinct CDR3 sequences, 32% appearing once. Points from the study as a whole: In older individuals, TCR beta diversity per million T cells was lower, falling roughly linearly with age.

Notes on this clonotype: Its specificity is not known. At one of its ends the junction is not consistent with the germline gene, which may arise from a read error.

The J gene is TRBJ2-4, the V gene TRBV19; possibly TRBD1 or TRBD2 for D (6 bases each). The receptor comes from an elderly woman in good health. The source material was blood. The CDR3 protein is CASRRMGGKNIRYF. CDR3 DNA sequence: TGTGCCAGTAGAAGGATGGGGGGCAAAAACATTCGGTACTTC.